This TCR beta chain was documented in a study of blood T cell repertoires in COVID-19. Study-level information: Samples taken during acute and convalescent COVID-19 were collected in the United States, Italy and Spain.

Generated by immunoSEQ multiplex PCR, the TCRdb table keeps only in-frame clones and is missing some. The sample shows around 300,000 clones, around 92% of them seen only once. The participants were between about 18 and 90 years old and came from about two dozen US areas. Germline V gene data show CDR1 as SGHAT and CDR2 as FQNNGV. The CDR3 sequence is 17 residues long. The trim removed 2 bases at V and 5 bases at J, leaving 10 bases unmatched. The sample taken for sequencing was PBMCs or T cells enriched from blood (not recorded which). The clonotype comes from a woman in her 30s who had recovered from COVID-19. The chain employs TRBV11-2 and TRBJ1-3; 9 bases agree with TRBD1. In nucleotides, the CDR3 is TGTGCCAGCAGCTTATTCGTTCTGGGACAGGGAAGAAACACCATATATTTT. Amino acids: CASSLFVLGQGRNTIYF.